The clone carrying this TCR beta chain has a handful of counts. As yet, its antigen is unknown. Treatment specified: approximately 11-day PBMC culture with coronavirus spike peptide pools or control peptides (ViraFEST assay). This entry belongs to a study of vaccination and CD4 T cells after COVID-19. As for the study in general: Two of the convalescents were Hispanic, and the group consisted of six males and four females.

CD4+ T cells that had been cultured provided DNA sequenced with the Oncomine TCR Beta short-read assay. A single record per CDR3 protein comes from TCRdb applying MiXCR to the PCR reads. The table has 15,000 to 20,000 distinct CDR3 sequences, 47% seen once. Study observations and caveats: Post-vaccination reactive clonotypes (median 38) did not differ significantly from post-infection (about 20).

This specimen consisted of CD4+ T cells from blood, cultured in vitro, obtained before SARS-CoV-2 vaccination. The receptor was derived from a human donor who had recovered from COVID-19.

Written as DNA, the CDR3 is TGTGCCAGCAGTGAAGTGCAGGGGTCCGGGGAGCTGTTTTTT. Translating it yields CASSEVQGSGELFF. V and J are TRBV2 and TRBJ2-2; D is possibly TRBD1 (6 bases). The germline V gene has CDR1 SNHLY and CDR2 FYNNEI. V was clipped by 1 base and J by 6 bases, with 9 bases between them. The CDR3 loop spans 14 amino acids.